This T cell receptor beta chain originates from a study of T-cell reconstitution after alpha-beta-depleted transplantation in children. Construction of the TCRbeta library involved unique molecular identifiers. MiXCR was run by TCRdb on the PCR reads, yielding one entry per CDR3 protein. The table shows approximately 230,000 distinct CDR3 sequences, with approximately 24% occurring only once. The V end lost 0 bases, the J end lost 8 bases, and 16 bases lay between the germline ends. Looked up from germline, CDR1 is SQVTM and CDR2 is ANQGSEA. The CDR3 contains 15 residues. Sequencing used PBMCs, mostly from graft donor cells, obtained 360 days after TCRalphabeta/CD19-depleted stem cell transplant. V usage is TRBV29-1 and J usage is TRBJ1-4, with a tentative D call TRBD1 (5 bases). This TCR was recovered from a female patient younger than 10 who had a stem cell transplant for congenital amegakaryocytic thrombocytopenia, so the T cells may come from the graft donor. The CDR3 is CSVEDSSHGGEKLFF. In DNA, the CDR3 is TGCAGCGTTGAAGATAGCTCCCATGGGGGGGAAAAACTGTTTTTT. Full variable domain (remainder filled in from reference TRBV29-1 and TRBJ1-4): SAVISQKPSRDICQRGTSLTIQCQVDSQVTMMFWYRQQPGQSLTLIATANQGSEATYESGFVIDKFPISRPNLTFSTLTVSNMSPEDSSIYLCSVEDSSHGGEKLFFGSGTQLSVL.